This entry lists 25 T cell receptor beta chains sequenced from one sample in a study of neurological immune-mediated disorders. In TCRdb, the 5' RACE reads were re-called with MiXCR into one record per CDR3 protein. The table records about 59,000 distinct CDR3 sequences, more than 9.5% of them present only once. What was sequenced was PBMCs. Receptors were obtained from a woman aged 55-75 years with HTLV-1-associated myelopathy (HAM/TSP).

On this clonotype: Germline is not matched at one junction end, which may reflect a read error. The gene calls are TRBV7-2 and TRBJ2-1; D not certain. The CDR3 covers 11 residues. Germline assignment: CDR1 SGHTA and CDR2 FQGNSA. The CDR3 sequence is CASSLRSRSAF. The DNA for the CDR3 is TGTGCCAGCAGCCTCAGGTCCCGGTCGGCGTTC. Full variable domain (rest looked up from reference TRBV7-2 and TRBJ2-1): GAGVSQSPSNKVTEKGKDVELRCDPISGHTALYWYRQSLGQGLEFLIYFQGNSAPDKSGLPSDRFSAERTGGSVSTLTIQRTQQEDSAVYLCASSLRSRSAFGPGTRLTVL.

The rearrangement joins TRBV3-1 to TRBJ2-5; no clear D. This CDR3 has 12 amino acids. Germline V gives CDR1 LGHDT, CDR2 YNNKEL (reference sequence). The V end was cut by 2 bases, the J end by 5 bases, with 6 bases between. The CDR3 reads CASSQPPETQYF. The CDR3 nucleotides read TGTGCCAGCAGCCAACCCCCGGAGACCCAGTACTTC.

In this sample, this clonotype turned up many times. The chain is built from TRBV5-1 and TRBJ1-2, with TRBD1 as a possible D gene (6 bases). The germline V gene encodes CDR1 SGHRS and CDR2 YFSETQ. V lost 2 bases and J lost 3, with 14 bases in between. This CDR3 spans 15 amino acids. As DNA, the CDR3 is TGCGCCAGCAGCTTCTCTTCGACAGGCTACTATGGCTACACCTTC. This codes for CASSFSSTGYYGYTF. The entire variable domain, with the rest obtained from reference TRBV5-1 and TRBJ1-2, is as follows: KAGVTQTPRYLIKTRGQQVTLSCSPISGHRSVSWYQQTPGQGLQFLFEYFSETQRNKGNFPGRFSGRQFSNSRSEMNVSTLELGDSALYLCASSFSSTGYYGYTFGSGTRLTVV.

This sequence joins TRBV7-6 and TRBJ1-5, with D perhaps matching TRBD1 (6 bases). CDR3 size: 15 residues. Per the germline V gene, CDR1 is SGHVS and CDR2 is FNYEAQ. V lost 3 bases and J 8 bases, leaving 17 bases between the germline ends. The CDR3 DNA sequence: TGTGCCAGCAGCTTGACCGGGGGCGGGAATGAGCCCCAGCATTTT. Its translation: CASSLTGGGNEPQHF.

The V call is TRBV7-2, the J call TRBJ2-3, with 9 nucleotides matching TRBD2. Germline lookup yields CDR1 SGHTA and CDR2 FQGNSA. The V gene end was trimmed by 5 bases and the J gene end by 4 bases; junction bases not matched to a gene: 13. The CDR3 length is 17 residues. The CDR3 region is CASSPRKRGTSPDTQYF. DNA of the CDR3: TGTGCCAGCAGCCCTAGGAAGAGGGGGACTAGCCCAGATACGCAGTATTTT.

This clonotype occurred many times. The chain joins TRBV20-1 to TRBJ2-2; the D is unclear. This CDR3 region has 13 residues. The germline gives CDR1 DFQATT, CDR2 SNEGSKA (reference sequence). Trimming left V 2 bases short and J 1 base short, with 5 bases between. DNA of the CDR3: TGCAGTGCTAGATTCCAGAACACCGGGGAGCTGTTTTTT. It encodes CSARFQNTGELFF.

This clonotype was observed at least ten times. CDR3 nucleotides: TGTGCCAGCAGTGTCTTAGCGGTCGAGCAGTACTTC. Translated, it gives CASSVLAVEQYF. The chain combines TRBV2 with TRBJ2-7, with D perhaps matching TRBD2 (6 bases). The V gene's germline CDR1 is SNHLY and CDR2 FYNNEI. CDR3 length equals 12 residues. Trimming removed 4 bases from V and 6 bases from J, with 10 bases in between.

This clonotype has a count of ten or more. The V gene is TRBV7-6, the J gene TRBJ1-3, with D hard to call. The CDR3 contains 14 residues. The V end was cut by 6 bases, the J end by 0 bases, with 9 bases between. Germline CDR1 SGHVS, CDR2 FNYEAQ. The CDR3 loop reads CASRGSGSGNTIYF. The DNA for the CDR3 is TGTGCCAGCAGGGGAAGCGGCTCTGGAAACACCATATATTTT.

This clonotype was recorded many times. This chain joins TRBV4-1 and TRBJ2-3; D gene unclear. The CDR3 totals 15 residues. The V end lost 4 bases, the J end lost 6 bases, and 17 bases lay between the germline ends. Germline-derived CDR1 and CDR2 are MGHRA and YSYEKL. CDR3 in amino acids: CASSRLPSQMDTQYF. CDR3 DNA: TGCGCCAGCAGCCGCCTACCTAGTCAAATGGATACGCAGTATTTT.

This clonotype was seen ten or more times. The chain uses TRBV12-3 or TRBV12-4 and TRBJ1-2; 8 bases agree with TRBD1. This CDR3 has 16 amino acids. The trim removed 5 bases at V and 6 bases at J, leaving 14 bases unmatched. The chain's CDR3 is CASSERTGIGWDGYTF. The CDR3 DNA reads TGTGCCAGCAGTGAAAGGACAGGGATTGGATGGGATGGCTACACCTTC.

This clonotype showed up many times. This chain uses TRBV20-1 with TRBJ2-2, with 8 nucleotides matching TRBD2. CDR1 is DFQATT and CDR2 is SNEGSKA in the germline V gene (reference sequence). The CDR3 sequence is 17 residues long. J gave up 4 bases and V 0 bases, and 10 bases lay outside the gene matches. The CDR3 protein is CSARDPAGSGSTGELFF. As DNA, the CDR3 is TGCAGTGCTAGAGACCCCGCGGGGAGCGGGAGCACCGGGGAGCTGTTTTTT.

This clonotype was recorded many times. The rearrangement links TRBV6-5 to TRBJ2-7; TRBD2 matches 11 bases. The CDR3 is 17 residues long. The V gene's germline CDR1 is MNHEY and CDR2 SVGAGI. V was clipped by 8 bases and J by 3 bases; unmatched bases: 15. The CDR3 nucleotides are TGTGCCAGCCCCCCCCCGGGACTAGCGGCACAAAACTACGAGCAGTACTTC. Its translation: CASPPPGLAAQNYEQYF.

This clonotype was counted at least ten times. This chain links TRBV20-1 with TRBJ1-2, with TRBD1 matching over 7 bases. CDR3 length: 14 residues. Germline loops: CDR1 DFQATT, CDR2 SNEGSKA (reference sequence). Trimming took 1 base from V and 2 from J; bases not matched to a gene: 4. The CDR3 sequence is CSARVGGKNYGYTF. The DNA of the CDR3 is TGCAGTGCTAGAGTAGGGGGCAAAAACTATGGCTACACCTTC.

This clonotype was recorded at least ten times. V usage is TRBV12-3 or TRBV12-4 and J usage is TRBJ1-5, with D unresolved. Trimming removed 2 bases at V and 6 bases at J, with 5 bases between. The CDR3 covers 12 residues. CDR3 nucleotides: TGTGCCAGCAGTTTAATAGGTCAGCCCCAGCATTTT. It encodes CASSLIGQPQHF.

This clonotype was counted at least ten times. The CDR3 DNA reads as TGTGCCAGCCCAGGTGGGGGGCGCCGGGGCAATCAGCCCCAGCATTTT. This encodes CASPGGGRRGNQPQHF. The chain employs TRBV7-9 and TRBJ1-5; possibly TRBD1 for D (6 bases). Germline-derived CDR1 and CDR2 are SEHNR and FQNEAQ (reference sequence). Between the trimmed V and J ends, which lost 8 bases and 2 bases, there was a span of 19 bases. This CDR3 contains 16 residues.

Ten or more counts support this clonotype. This chain links TRBV12-3 or TRBV12-4 with TRBJ2-1; TRBD1 agrees at 9 bases. The J segment lost 0 bases and the V segment lost 5 bases, leaving 14 bases of the junction unmatched. The CDR3 loop spans 19 amino acids. The CDR3 region is CASSHPGQGQGTSYNEQFF. CDR3 nucleotide sequence: TGTGCCAGCAGTCACCCGGGACAGGGTCAGGGAACCTCCTACAATGAGCAGTTCTTC.

The table lists this clonotype with many counts. This rearrangement joins TRBV7-7 to TRBJ2-7; D might be TRBD2 (6 bases). The CDR3 contains 14 residues. Germline CDR1 is SSHAT and CDR2 is FNYEAQ (reference sequence). CDR3 amino acids: CARRGIGITYEQYF. In DNA form, the CDR3 reads TGTGCTAGACGGGGGATAGGGATAACCTACGAGCAGTACTTC.

This clonotype was recorded many times. The CDR3 nucleotides read TGTGCCAGCAGTCGGGGGGACCTGGGGGCCAACGTCCTGACTTTC. Translated, it gives CASSRGDLGANVLTF. The gene calls are TRBV6-1 and TRBJ2-6; 7 bases match TRBD2. Germline V lookup: CDR1 MNHNS, CDR2 SASEGT. The CDR3 is 15 amino acids. The trim removed 5 bases at V and 4 bases at J, leaving 5 bases unmatched.

This clonotype came up many times. The V gene is TRBV7-9, the J gene TRBJ2-7; 13 bases map to TRBD2. Germline V lookup: CDR1 SEHNR, CDR2 FQNEAQ (reference sequence). Germline trimming cut 5 bases from V and 4 bases from J; bases unmatched to any gene: 11. The CDR3 has 17 residues. The CDR3 DNA is TGTGCCAGCAGCCAAACTAGCGGGAGGGCCCGTGGGTACGAGCAGTACTTC. This translates into CASSQTSGRARGYEQYF.

Concerning this clonotype itself: Possible read error: a much larger clone is one base away. This chain uses TRBV29-1 with TRBJ1-1, with D unclear. The germline gives CDR1 SQVTM, CDR2 ANQGSEA. CDR3 size: 12 residues. The CDR3 nucleotides read TGCAGCGTCTCCGACCCTGGCACTGAAACTTTCTTT. As protein: CSVSDPGTETFF. The full variable domain, in which reference TRBV29-1 and TRBJ1-1 provide the parts outside the CDR3, is SAVISQKPSRDICQRGTSLTIQCQVDSQVTMMFWYRQQPGQSLTLIATANQGSEATYESGFVIDKFPISRPNLTFSTLTVSNMSPEDSSIYLCSVSDPGTETFFGQGTRLTVV.

This clonotype was observed at least ten times. The chain has TRBV7-9 and TRBJ2-6; a weak D match, TRBD1 (6 bases). The germline V and J ends were trimmed by 4 bases and 4 bases, with 23 bases remaining between them. Germline V CDR1 and CDR2: SEHNR, FQNEAQ (reference sequence). The CDR3 runs 19 residues. In DNA, the CDR3 is TGTGCCAGCAGCTATTCTCGGGACATCATCTGGAGCGGGGCCAACGTCCTGACTTTC. Protein sequence: CASSYSRDIIWSGANVLTF.

Points on this clonotype: The junction and the germline gene differ at one end; a read error may be behind it. The V and J genes are TRBV5-1 and TRBJ1-5, with D possibly TRBD1 on 5 matching bases. The CDR3 sequence is 16 residues long. Germline V gene data show CDR1 as SGHRS and CDR2 as YFSETQ. CDR3 sequence (DNA): TGCGACAGCAGCCCCGGCGGGGCGCGGGGCAATCAGCCCAAGCATTTT. Protein: CDSSPGGARGNQPKHF.

This clonotype was detected once. This chain joins TRBV5-1 and TRBJ2-1; 11 nucleotides match TRBD2. The J call may be faulty, since TRBJ2-7 better matches the DNA end. CDR1 and CDR2 from the germline V gene are SGHRS and YFSETQ. CDR3 length: 15 residues. CDR3 residues: CASIPTSGSYDEQYF. CDR3 DNA sequence: TGCGCCAGCATACCAACTAGCGGGAGTTACGATGAGCAGTACTTC.

This clonotype was detected many times. The chain uses TRBV12-3 or TRBV12-4 and TRBJ2-2; TRBD1 matches 7 bases. Trimming removed 4 bases from V and 6 bases from J; junction bases left unmatched: 5. The CDR3 is made up of 14 amino acids. The CDR3 DNA follows: TGTGCCAGCAGTTCGACAGGACAGGCCGGGGAGCTGTTTTTT. Encoded protein: CASSSTGQAGELFF.

Ten or more counts support this clonotype. The rearrangement uses TRBV20-1 and TRBJ2-3, with 11 bases that match TRBD2. The CDR3 runs 14 residues. CDR1 is DFQATT and CDR2 is SNEGSKA in the germline V gene (reference sequence). The CDR3 loop reads CSWMTSGKADTQYF. The DNA for the CDR3 is TGCAGCTGGATGACTAGCGGGAAAGCAGATACGCAGTATTTT.